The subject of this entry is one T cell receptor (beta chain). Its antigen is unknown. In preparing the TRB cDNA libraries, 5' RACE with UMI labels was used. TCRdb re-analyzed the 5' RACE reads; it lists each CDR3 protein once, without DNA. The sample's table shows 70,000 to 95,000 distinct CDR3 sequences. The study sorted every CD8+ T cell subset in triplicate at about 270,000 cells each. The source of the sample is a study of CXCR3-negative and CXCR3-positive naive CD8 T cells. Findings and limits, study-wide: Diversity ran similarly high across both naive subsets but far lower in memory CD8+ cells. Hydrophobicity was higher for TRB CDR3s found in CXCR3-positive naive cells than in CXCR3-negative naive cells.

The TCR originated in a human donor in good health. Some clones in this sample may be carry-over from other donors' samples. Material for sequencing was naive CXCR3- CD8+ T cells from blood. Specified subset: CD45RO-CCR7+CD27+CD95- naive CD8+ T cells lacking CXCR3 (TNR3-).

CDR3 amino acids: CASSPYIFQETQYF. The chain has TRBV6-5 and TRBJ2-5. In germline, CDR1 is MNHEY, CDR2 SVGAGI. The CDR3 spans 14 residues.